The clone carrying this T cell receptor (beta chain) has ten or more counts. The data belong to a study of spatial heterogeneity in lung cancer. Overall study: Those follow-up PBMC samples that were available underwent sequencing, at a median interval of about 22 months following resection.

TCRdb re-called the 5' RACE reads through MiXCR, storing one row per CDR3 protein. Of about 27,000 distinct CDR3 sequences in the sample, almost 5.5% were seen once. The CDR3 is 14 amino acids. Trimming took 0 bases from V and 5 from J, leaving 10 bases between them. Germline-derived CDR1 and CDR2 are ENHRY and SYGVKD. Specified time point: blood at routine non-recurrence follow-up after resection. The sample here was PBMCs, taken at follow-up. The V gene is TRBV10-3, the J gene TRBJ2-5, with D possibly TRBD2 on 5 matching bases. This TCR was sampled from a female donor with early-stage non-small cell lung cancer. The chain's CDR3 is CAISESTRGETQYF. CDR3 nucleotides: TGTGCCATCAGTGAGTCGACCCGGGGTGAGACCCAGTACTTC.